This TCR beta chain was sequenced in a study of CD8 T cells in ankylosing spondylitis. V was clipped by 1 base and J by 0 bases, with 10 bases between them. CDR3 length: 15 amino acids. TCRdb redid the calling of the 5' RACE reads with MiXCR, one entry per CDR3 protein. The profile shows about 360,000 distinct CDR3 sequences, 20% of them singletons. The gene calls are TRBV12-3 or TRBV12-4 and TRBJ2-7; D is perhaps TRBD1 (5 bases). The TCR originated in a male donor with ankylosing spondylitis or in good health (not recorded which). The sample taken for sequencing was blood, either unsorted or a sorted T cell fraction (not recorded which). CDR3 amino acids: CASSLDRPSSYEQYF. The CDR3 DNA is TGTGCCAGCAGTTTAGACAGGCCGAGCTCCTACGAGCAGTACTTC.